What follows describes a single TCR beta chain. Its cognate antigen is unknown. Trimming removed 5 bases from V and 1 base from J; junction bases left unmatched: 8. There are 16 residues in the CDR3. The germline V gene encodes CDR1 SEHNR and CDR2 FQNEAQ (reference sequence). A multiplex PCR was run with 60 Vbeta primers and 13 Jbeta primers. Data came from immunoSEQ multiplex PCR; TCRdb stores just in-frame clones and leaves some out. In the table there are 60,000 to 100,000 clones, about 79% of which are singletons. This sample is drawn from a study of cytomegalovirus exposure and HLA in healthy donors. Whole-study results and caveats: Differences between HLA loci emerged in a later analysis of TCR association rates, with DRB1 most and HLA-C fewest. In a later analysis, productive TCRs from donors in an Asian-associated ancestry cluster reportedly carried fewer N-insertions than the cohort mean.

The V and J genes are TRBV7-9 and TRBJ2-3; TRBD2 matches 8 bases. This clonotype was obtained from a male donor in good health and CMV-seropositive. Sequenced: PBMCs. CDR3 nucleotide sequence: TGTGCCAGCAGCCCCGGCGGAGCGGGGGGCACAGATACGCAGTATTTT. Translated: CASSPGGAGGTDTQYF.